This TCR beta chain was obtained from a study of cytomegalovirus exposure and HLA in healthy donors. Study-level points and caveats: Per published reports, the classifier diagnosed cytomegalovirus status with high specificity and sensitivity.

Germline lookup yields CDR1 LNHDA and CDR2 SQIVND (reference sequence). V gave up 3 bases and J gave up 4 bases; unmatched junction bases: 4. The CDR3 totals 14 residues. In regard to this clone: Its target is not known.

Measured with immunoSEQ multiplex PCR; TCRdb has only the in-frame clones, and not every one. The repertoire holds over 250,000 clones, with 80% to 90% as singletons. This TCR came from a woman in her late teens or twenties in good health and CMV-seronegative. The chain uses TRBV19 and TRBJ1-1, with 8 bases aligning to TRBD1. The specimen sequenced was PBMCs. Here the CDR3 reads CASSISGTGTEAFF. DNA of the CDR3: TGTGCCAGTAGTATCAGCGGGACAGGCACTGAAGCTTTCTTT.